The 11 T cell receptor beta chains below come from one sample, sequenced in a study of cytomegalovirus exposure and HLA in healthy donors. The PCR ran on 60 Vbeta and 13 Jbeta primers. Using immunoSEQ multiplex PCR, the repertoire was profiled, and TCRdb retains in-frame clones only, with some absent. The sample includes under 150,000 clones, 60% to 80% of them seen just once. Material: PBMCs. These receptors were taken from a man aged 45-60 years in good health and CMV-seronegative.

The DNA of the CDR3 is TGTGCCAGCAGACCATGGGGGGATCCCTACGAGCAGTACTTC. The encoded protein is CASRPWGDPYEQYF. This rearrangement joins TRBV7-9 to TRBJ2-7; possibly TRBD2 for D (6 bases). The CDR3 has 14 residues. V was shortened by 6 bases and J by 2 bases, with 14 bases between the two germline ends. Germline values: CDR1 SEHNR, CDR2 FQNEAQ (reference sequence).

This clone was seen only a few times. The chain employs TRBV28 and TRBJ2-1; 14 bases fit TRBD2. CDR3 length equals 15 residues. V shed 5 bases, J shed 4 bases, and the junction held 1 base outside the gene matches. Germline CDR1 is MDHEN and CDR2 is SYDVKM. The DNA for the CDR3 is TGTGCCAGCAGTCGGACTAGCGGGAGGTACAATGAGCAGTTCTTC. It specifies CASSRTSGRYNEQFF. Together with reference TRBV28 and TRBJ2-1, the CDR3 gives the full variable domain: DVKVTQSSRYLVKRTGEKVFLECVQDMDHENMFWYRQDPGLGLRLIYFSYDVKMKEKGDIPEGYSVSREKKERFSLILESASTNQTSMYLCASSRTSGRYNEQFFGPGTRLTVL.

The chain links TRBV5-5 to TRBJ2-7; 7 positions agree with TRBD2. Germline V gene sequence: CDR1 SGHKS, CDR2 YYEKEE (reference sequence). The CDR3 totals 16 residues. Trimming at V came to 3 bases and at J to 0 bases, leaving 9 bases not matched to a gene. DNA of the CDR3: TGTGCCAGCAGCTCTACACTAGCGAGGAGCTCCTACGAGCAGTACTTC. It translates to CASSSTLARSSYEQYF.

This sequence joins TRBV5-1 and TRBJ2-5; TRBD2 matches at 7 bases. The germline gives CDR1 SGHRS, CDR2 YFSETQ. The CDR3 extends over 15 amino acids. Losses at the gene ends were 2 bases for V and 6 bases for J; bases not matched to a gene: 10. The CDR3 loop is CASSFLGGGEQTQYF. CDR3 DNA: TGCGCCAGCAGCTTTCTAGGTGGGGGGGAGCAGACCCAGTACTTC.

The chain joins TRBV28 to TRBJ2-5; 12 bases map to TRBD2. The V segment lost 2 bases and the J segment 1 base; nucleotides outside the gene matches: 5. The CDR3 extends over 17 amino acids. Germline V lookup: CDR1 MDHEN, CDR2 SYDVKM. Here the CDR3 reads CASSLRVTSGSQETQYF. The CDR3 DNA is TGTGCCAGCAGTTTAAGGGTGACTAGCGGGAGCCAAGAGACCCAGTACTTC.

This clone was detected many times. This sequence joins TRBV10-1 and TRBJ2-7, with 7 bases fitting TRBD2. V lost 3 bases and J lost 4; bases outside the gene matches: 9. Germline values: CDR1 WNHNN, CDR2 SYGVQD (reference sequence). The CDR3 consists of 15 residues. The CDR3 loop is CASSDGGAGRYEQYF. DNA of the CDR3: TGCGCCAGCAGTGATGGCGGAGCGGGAAGGTACGAGCAGTACTTC.

This clone was detected a few times. The chain employs TRBV25-1 and TRBJ2-3; D remains unclear. The ends were cut back, 2 bases at V and 0 bases at J, with 6 bases in the middle. The CDR3 length is 14 residues. The germline V gene has CDR1 MGHDK and CDR2 SYGVNS. In nucleotides, the CDR3 is TGTGCCAGCAGTGAACAGGAAAGCACAGATACGCAGTATTTT. Translating gives CASSEQESTDTQYF.

The chain combines TRBV2 with TRBJ2-7; a possible D gene is TRBD2 (6 bases). CDR1 is SNHLY, CDR2 FYNNEI, per germline. This CDR3 has 14 amino acids. V was pared by 2 bases and J by 7 bases, with 15 bases between. The DNA for the CDR3 is TGTGCCAGCAGTGAAAGCCCGGGAGTGGGGGAGCAGTACTTC. Its translation is CASSESPGVGEQYF.

This chain links TRBV10-1 with TRBJ2-7, with 15 bases matching TRBD2. This CDR3 is built from 17 residues. J gave up 0 bases and V 8 bases, and 8 bases lay outside the gene matches. Germline assignment: CDR1 WNHNN and CDR2 SYGVQD (reference sequence). CDR3 nucleotides: TGCGCCAGCCCCTCCGGGACTAGCGGGAGGACCTCCTACGAGCAGTACTTC. It yields the protein CASPSGTSGRTSYEQYF.

The table lists this clone with a few counts. The chain is built from TRBV10-3 and TRBJ1-2; a weak D match, TRBD1 (5 bases). V dropped 11 bases and J dropped 7 bases, with 14 bases sitting between them. CDR1 and CDR2 from the germline V gene are ENHRY and SYGVKD. The CDR3 extends over 11 amino acids. The CDR3 reads CALSAGGGYTF. Here the CDR3 DNA reads TGTGCCCTGTCGGCGGGGGGTGGCTACACCTTC.

This clone appeared a few times. The genes are TRBV18 and TRBJ2-1; D possibly corresponds to TRBD2 (5 bases). The germline V gene has CDR1 KGHSH and CDR2 LQKENI. The length of the CDR3 is 15 residues. The V gene lost 1 base and the J gene lost 10 bases, with 17 bases spanning the gap. CDR3 sequence reads: CASSPRRPDSGEQFF. The CDR3, as DNA: TGTGCCAGCTCACCACGACGACCGGACTCGGGGGAGCAGTTCTTC.